This TCR beta chain appears in the sequencing data of a study of T cells in Graves' hyperthyroidism and ophthalmopathy. This clonotype occurred many times. The study based diagnoses on clinical symptoms, serum thyroxine and TRAb, thyroid ultrasound and orbital computed tomography. V gave up 3 bases and J gave up 5 bases; unmatched junction bases: 9. Germline-derived CDR1 and CDR2 are SGHVS and FQNEAQ. The CDR3 spans 15 residues. The investigators amplified TCR beta CDR3 regions from RNA transcripts. The HTBI primer set served for first-round RT-PCR of the TCR CDR3. TCRdb used MiXCR to reprocess the multiplex PCR reads, holding one entry per CDR3 protein. The sample lists some 600,000 distinct CDR3 sequences, about 15% occurring once.

The sequencing sample was made of blood. This chain links TRBV7-8 with TRBJ2-5, with 7 bases identical to TRBD1. The clonotype comes from a woman between 25 and 40 years old with Graves' hyperthyroidism that later progressed to Graves' ophthalmopathy. The CDR3 DNA is TGTGCCAGCAGCTTGGGACAGAGAAACGGGGAGACCCAGTACTTC. It specifies CASSLGQRNGETQYF. Using reference TRBV7-8 and TRBJ2-5 for the parts outside the CDR3, the full variable domain is GAGVSQSPRYKVAKRGQDVALRCDPISGHVSLFWYQQALGQGPEFLTYFQNEAQLDKSGLPSDRFFAERPEGSVSTLKIQRTQQEDSAVYLCASSLGQRNGETQYFGPGTRLLVL.